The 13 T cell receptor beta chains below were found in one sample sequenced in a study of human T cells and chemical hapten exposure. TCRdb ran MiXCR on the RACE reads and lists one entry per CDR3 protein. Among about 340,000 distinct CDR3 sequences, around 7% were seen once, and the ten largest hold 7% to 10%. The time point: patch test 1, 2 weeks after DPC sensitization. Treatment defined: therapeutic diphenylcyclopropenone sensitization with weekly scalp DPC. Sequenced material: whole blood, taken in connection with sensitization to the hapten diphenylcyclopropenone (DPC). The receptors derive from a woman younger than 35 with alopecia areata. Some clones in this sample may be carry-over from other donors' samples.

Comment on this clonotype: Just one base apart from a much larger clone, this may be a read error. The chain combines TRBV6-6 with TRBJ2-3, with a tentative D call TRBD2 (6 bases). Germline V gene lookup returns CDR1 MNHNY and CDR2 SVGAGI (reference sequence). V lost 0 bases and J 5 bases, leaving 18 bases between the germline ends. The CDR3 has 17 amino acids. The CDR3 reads CASSYSRDSSVIDTQYF. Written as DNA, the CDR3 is TGTGCCAGCAGTTACTCTAGGGACTCCTCCGTCATAGATACGCAGTATTTT.

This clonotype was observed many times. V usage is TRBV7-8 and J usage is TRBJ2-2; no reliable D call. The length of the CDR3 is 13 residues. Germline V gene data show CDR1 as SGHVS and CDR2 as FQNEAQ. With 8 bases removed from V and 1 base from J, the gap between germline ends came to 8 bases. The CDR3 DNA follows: TGTGCCAGCTCACCACAGAACACCGGGGAGCTGTTTTTT. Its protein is CASSPQNTGELFF.

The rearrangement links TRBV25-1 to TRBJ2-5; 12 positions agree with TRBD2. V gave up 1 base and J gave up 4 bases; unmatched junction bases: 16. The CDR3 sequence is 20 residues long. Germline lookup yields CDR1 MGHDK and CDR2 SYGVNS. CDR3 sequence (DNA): TGTGCCAGCAGTGAATTGAATTGGTCTAGCGGGGGGGCTGGACGAGAGACCCAGTACTTC. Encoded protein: CASSELNWSSGGAGRETQYF. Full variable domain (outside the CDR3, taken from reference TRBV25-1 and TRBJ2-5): EADIYQTPRYLVIGTGKKITLECSQTMGHDKMYWYQQDPGMELHLIHYSYGVNSTEKGDLSSESTVSRIRTEHFPLTLESARPSHTSQYLCASSELNWSSGGAGRETQYFGPGTRLLVL.

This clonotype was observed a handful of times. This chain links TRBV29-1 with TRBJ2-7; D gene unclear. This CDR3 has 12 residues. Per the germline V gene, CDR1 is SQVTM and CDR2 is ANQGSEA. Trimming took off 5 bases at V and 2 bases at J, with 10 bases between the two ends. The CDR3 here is CSVQQTPYEQYF. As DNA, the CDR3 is TGCAGCGTTCAACAGACACCCTACGAGCAGTACTTC.

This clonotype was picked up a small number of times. This CDR3 is CASRSRPAGGQVDTQYF. The CDR3 DNA reads TGTGCCAGCAGGTCGAGGCCAGCGGGGGGCCAAGTAGATACGCAGTATTTT. The rearrangement joins TRBV7-9 to TRBJ2-3; 9 nucleotides align to TRBD2. This CDR3 comprises 17 residues. V lost 6 bases and J lost 5; bases outside the gene matches: 15. CDR1 and CDR2 (germline): SEHNR, FQNEAQ (reference sequence).

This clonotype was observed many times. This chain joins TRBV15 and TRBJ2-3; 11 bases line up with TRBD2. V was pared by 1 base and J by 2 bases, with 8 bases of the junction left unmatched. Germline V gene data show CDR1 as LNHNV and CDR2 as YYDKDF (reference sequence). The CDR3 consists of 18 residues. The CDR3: CATSRAPGLAVTTDTQYF. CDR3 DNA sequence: TGTGCCACCAGCAGAGCCCCGGGACTAGCGGTGACCACAGATACGCAGTATTTT.

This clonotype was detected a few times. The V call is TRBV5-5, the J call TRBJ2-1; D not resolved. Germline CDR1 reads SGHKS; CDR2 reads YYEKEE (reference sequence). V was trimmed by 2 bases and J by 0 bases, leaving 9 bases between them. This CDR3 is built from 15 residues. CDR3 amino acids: CASSFFRASYNEQFF. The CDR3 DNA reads TGTGCCAGCAGCTTTTTCCGGGCCTCCTACAATGAGCAGTTCTTC.

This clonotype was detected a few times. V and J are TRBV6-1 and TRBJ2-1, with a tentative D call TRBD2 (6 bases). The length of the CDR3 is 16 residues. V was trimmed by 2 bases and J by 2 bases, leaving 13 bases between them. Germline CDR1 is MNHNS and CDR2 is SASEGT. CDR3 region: CASSEMERVTYNEQFF. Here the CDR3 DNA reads TGTGCCAGCAGTGAAATGGAGCGGGTGACCTACAATGAGCAGTTCTTC.

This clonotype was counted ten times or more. The CDR3 nucleotides read TGCGCCAGCAGCTTGACGGGACTAGCGGGGGGCCGCACAGATACGCAGTATTTT. Translating it yields CASSLTGLAGGRTDTQYF. V gene TRBV5-1 combines with J gene TRBJ2-3; TRBD2 agrees at 15 bases. The CDR3 loop spans 18 amino acids. Germline V gene data show CDR1 as SGHRS and CDR2 as YFSETQ. The V segment lost 1 base and the J segment 1 base; nucleotides outside the gene matches: 4.

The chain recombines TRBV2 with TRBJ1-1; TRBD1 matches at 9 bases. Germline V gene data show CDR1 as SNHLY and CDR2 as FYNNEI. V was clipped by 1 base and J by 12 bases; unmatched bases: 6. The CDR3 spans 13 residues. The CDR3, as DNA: TGTGCCAGCAGTGAAGAGACAGGGGGAGAAACTTTCTTT. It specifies CASSEETGGETFF.

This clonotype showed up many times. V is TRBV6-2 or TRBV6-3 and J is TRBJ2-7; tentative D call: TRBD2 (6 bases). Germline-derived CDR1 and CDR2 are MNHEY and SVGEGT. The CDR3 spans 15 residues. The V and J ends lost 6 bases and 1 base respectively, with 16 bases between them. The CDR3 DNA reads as TGTGCCAGCAGCCAGCCGGGACTGCCTTCCTACGAGCAGTACTTC. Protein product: CASSQPGLPSYEQYF.

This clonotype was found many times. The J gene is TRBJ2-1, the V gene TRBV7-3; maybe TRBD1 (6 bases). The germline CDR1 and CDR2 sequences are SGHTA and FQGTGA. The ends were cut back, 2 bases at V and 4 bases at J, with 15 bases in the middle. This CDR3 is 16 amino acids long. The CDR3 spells CASSLRLQGNYNEQFF. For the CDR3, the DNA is TGTGCCAGCAGCTTACGGCTTCAGGGGAATTACAATGAGCAGTTCTTC.

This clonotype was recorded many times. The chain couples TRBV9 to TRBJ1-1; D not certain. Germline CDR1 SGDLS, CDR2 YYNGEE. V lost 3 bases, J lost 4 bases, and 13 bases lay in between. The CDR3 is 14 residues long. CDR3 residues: CASSARHGGTEAFF. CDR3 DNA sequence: TGTGCCAGCAGCGCCAGACATGGTGGCACTGAAGCTTTCTTT. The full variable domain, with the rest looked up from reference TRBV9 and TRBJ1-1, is DSGVTQTPKHLITATGQRVTLRCSPRSGDLSVYWYQQSLDQGLQFLIQYYNGEERAKGNILERFSAQQFPDLHSELNLSSLELGDSALYFCASSARHGGTEAFFGQGTRLTVV.